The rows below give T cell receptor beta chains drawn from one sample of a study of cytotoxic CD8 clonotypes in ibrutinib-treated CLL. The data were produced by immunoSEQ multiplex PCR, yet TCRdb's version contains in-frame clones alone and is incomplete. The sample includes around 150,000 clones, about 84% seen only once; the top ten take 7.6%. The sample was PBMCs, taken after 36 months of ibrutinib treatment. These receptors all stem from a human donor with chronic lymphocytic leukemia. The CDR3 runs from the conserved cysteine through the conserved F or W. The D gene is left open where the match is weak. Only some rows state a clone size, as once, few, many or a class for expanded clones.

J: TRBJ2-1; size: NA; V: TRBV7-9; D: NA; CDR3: CASSQGLYNEQFF; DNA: TGTGCCAGCAGTCAAGGGCTATACAATGAGCAGTTCTTC
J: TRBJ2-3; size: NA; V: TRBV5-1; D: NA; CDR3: CASSLWPGKLADTQYF; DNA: TGCGCCAGCAGCTTGTGGCCGGGGAAGCTGGCAGATACGCAGTATTTT
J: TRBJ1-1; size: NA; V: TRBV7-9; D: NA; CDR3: CASSLGQSGAFF; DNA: TGTGCCAGCAGCTTAGGACAAAGCGGCGCTTTCTTT
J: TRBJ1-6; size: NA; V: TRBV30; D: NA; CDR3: CAWNINRLNSPLHF; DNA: TGTGCCTGGAATATTAACAGACTTAATTCACCCCTCCACTTT
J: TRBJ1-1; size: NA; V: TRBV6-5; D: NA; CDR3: CASTRAPSFRTEAFF; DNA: TGTGCCAGCACCCGGGCCCCGTCTTTCAGGACTGAAGCTTTCTTT
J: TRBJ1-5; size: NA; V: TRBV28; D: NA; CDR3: CASMTPRGPLNQPQHF; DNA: TGTGCCAGCATGACGCCGCGAGGGCCACTTAATCAGCCCCAGCATTTT
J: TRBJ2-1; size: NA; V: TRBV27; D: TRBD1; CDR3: CASRRQDRGPYNEQFF; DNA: TGTGCCAGCAGGAGACAGGACAGGGGGCCTTACAATGAGCAGTTCTTC
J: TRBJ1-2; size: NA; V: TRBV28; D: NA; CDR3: CASSRSGPYGYTF; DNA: TGTGCCAGCAGTCGATCCGGGCCTTATGGCTACACCTTC
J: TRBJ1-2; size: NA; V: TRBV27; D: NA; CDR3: CASSWGAGYGYTF; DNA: TGTGCCAGCAGTTGGGGAGCTGGCTATGGCTACACCTTC
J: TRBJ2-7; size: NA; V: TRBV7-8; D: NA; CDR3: CASSLTDGTQSYEQYF; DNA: TGTGCCAGCAGTTTGACGGACGGCACGCAATCCTACGAGCAGTACTTC
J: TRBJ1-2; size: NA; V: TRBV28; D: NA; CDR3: CASSLPLNRYGYTF; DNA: TGTGCCAGCAGTCTCCCACTTAACCGGTATGGCTACACCTTC
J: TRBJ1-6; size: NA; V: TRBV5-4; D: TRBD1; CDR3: CASSWVGQGSSPLHF; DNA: TGTGCCAGCAGCTGGGTGGGACAGGGCTCTTCACCCCTCCACTTT
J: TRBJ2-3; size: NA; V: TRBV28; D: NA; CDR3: CASSLPRRNPDTQYF; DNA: TGTGCCAGCAGTCTACCCCGCCGGAACCCAGATACGCAGTATTTT
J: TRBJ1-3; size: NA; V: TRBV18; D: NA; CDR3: CASSPVSAQNSGNTIYF; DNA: TGTGCCAGCTCACCAGTCTCAGCGCAGAACTCTGGAAACACCATATATTTT
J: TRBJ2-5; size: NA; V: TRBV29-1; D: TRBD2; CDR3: CSVDRSGGLETQYF; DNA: TGCAGCGTTGACCGTAGCGGGGGCTTGGAGACCCAGTACTTC
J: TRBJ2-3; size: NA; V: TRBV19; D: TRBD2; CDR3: CASSTLPGLAGVDTQYF; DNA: TGTGCCAGTAGTACCCTCCCGGGACTAGCGGGAGTAGATACGCAGTATTTT
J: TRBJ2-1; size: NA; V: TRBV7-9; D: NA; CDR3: CASSDPPPGDNEQFF; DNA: TGTGCCAGCAGCGACCCACCCCCGGGGGACAATGAGCAGTTCTTC
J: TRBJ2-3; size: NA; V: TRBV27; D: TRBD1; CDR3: CASGDSYTQYF; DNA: TGTGCCAGCGGGGACAGCTATACGCAGTATTTT
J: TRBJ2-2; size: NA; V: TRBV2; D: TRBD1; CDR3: CASSAGQANTGELFF; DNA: TGTGCCAGCAGTGCGGGACAGGCGAACACCGGGGAGCTGTTTTTT
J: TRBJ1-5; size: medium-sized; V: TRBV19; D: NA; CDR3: CASSIYGGDQPQHF; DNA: TGTGCCAGTAGTATATACGGGGGGGATCAGCCCCAGCATTTT
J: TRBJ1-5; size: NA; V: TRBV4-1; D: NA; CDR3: CASSHHTSNQPQHF; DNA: TGCGCCAGCAGCCACCACACCAGCAATCAGCCCCAGCATTTT
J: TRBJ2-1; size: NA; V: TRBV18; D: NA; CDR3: CASSPAAYNEQFF; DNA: TGTGCCAGCTCACCGGCAGCCTACAATGAGCAGTTCTTC
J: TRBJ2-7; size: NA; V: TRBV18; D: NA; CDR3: CASSPPRGVKSYEQYF; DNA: TGTGCCAGCTCACCCCCCCGCGGTGTAAAGTCTTACGAGCAGTACTTC